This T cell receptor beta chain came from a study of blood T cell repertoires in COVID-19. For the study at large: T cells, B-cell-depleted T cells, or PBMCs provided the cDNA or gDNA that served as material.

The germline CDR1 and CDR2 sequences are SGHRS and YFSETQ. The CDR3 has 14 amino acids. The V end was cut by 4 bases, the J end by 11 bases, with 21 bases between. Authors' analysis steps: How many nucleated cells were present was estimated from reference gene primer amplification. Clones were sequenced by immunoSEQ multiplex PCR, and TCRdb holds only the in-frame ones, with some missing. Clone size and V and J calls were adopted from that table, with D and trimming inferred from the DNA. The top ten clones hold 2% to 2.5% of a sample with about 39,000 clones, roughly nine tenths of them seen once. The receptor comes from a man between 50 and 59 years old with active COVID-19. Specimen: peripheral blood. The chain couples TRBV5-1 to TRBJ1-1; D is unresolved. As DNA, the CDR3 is TGCGCCAGCAGCGCAATAGCCCCCTCTGTTGGCGCTTTCTTT. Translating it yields CASSAIAPSVGAFF.